This T cell receptor (beta chain) was captured by sequencing in a study of PD-L1 blockade in urothelial cancer. The wider study: Before enrollment, 0 to 3 chemotherapy regimens had been given to patients. Study-level results: In blood sampled pretreatment, TCR clonality below the median predicted better survival.

Patients' cancers were locally advanced or metastatic urothelial carcinomas. Deletions cut 9 bases from V and 5 bases from J, with 16 bases between. CDR3 length equals 14 residues. Germline CDR1 MNHNS, CDR2 SASEGT. For this clone: Its antigen is not identified.

Repertoires were generated with immunoSEQ multiplex PCR, while TCRdb's copy carries only in-frame clones and drops some. The sample contains about 84,000 clones, 82% of which appear only once. This TCR came from a man between 65 and 79 years old with urothelial cancer. This material consisted of PBMCs, taken around atezolizumab (anti-PD-L1) treatment. J is TRBJ2-2 and V is TRBV6-1, with no clear D. CDR3 coding DNA: TGTGCCAGTGATCTCGGATCTAGTACCGGGGAGCTGTTTTTT. It encodes CASDLGSSTGELFF.